This record looks at one TCR beta chain sequence and its context. Its antigen is currently unknown. Measured with immunoSEQ multiplex PCR; TCRdb has only the in-frame clones, and not every one. The table has about 1,500,000 clones, around 95% seen once. The data are from a study of shared clonotypes between healthy human individuals. Findings and limits, study-wide: It was only blood that was sampled, and tissue repertoires likely differ.

This CDR3 has 16 amino acids. The germline V and J ends were trimmed by 6 bases and 4 bases, with 21 bases remaining between them. From germline, CDR1 is MDHEN and CDR2 SYDVKM. Sequences were obtained from naive CD4+ T cells sorted from blood. Subset noted: CD45RA+ positively selected. The receptor comes from a man in his thirties or forties in good health. V gene TRBV28 combines with J gene TRBJ1-1; D might be TRBD1 (6 bases). In DNA form, the CDR3 reads TGTGCCAGCAGCCGCAGCTACGGGACAAGTCCCACTGAAGCTTTCTTT. This codes for CASSRSYGTSPTEAFF.